The rows below give T cell receptor beta chains drawn from one sample of a study of cytomegalovirus exposure and HLA in healthy donors. The method was immunoSEQ multiplex PCR; TCRdb's version includes in-frame clones alone and lacks a portion of them. This sample has 150,000 or so clones, with almost 85% found just once. Sample: PBMCs. These receptors all stem from a man aged 25-45 years in good health and CMV-seropositive. The CDR3 runs from the conserved cysteine through the conserved F or W. Each record gives: CDR3 DNA, CDR3 protein, V gene, J gene, D gene, clone size. D genes are given only for firm matches. Clone size is stated in some rows and not others, as once, few, many or a class when expanded.

CDR3 DNA: TGTGCCAGCAGTGGGAACGGGAGGGCCAACAATGAGCAGTTCTTC
CDR3 protein: CASSGNGRANNEQFF
V gene: TRBV2
J gene: TRBJ2-1
D gene: TRBD2
clone size: .

CDR3 DNA: TGTGCCAGCAGCTTAACCCCTCCACGGGGTGGGTCAGATACGCAGTATTTT
CDR3 protein: CASSLTPPRGGSDTQYF
V gene: TRBV7-3
J gene: TRBJ2-3
D gene: .
clone size: .

CDR3 DNA: TGCAGCGTTGTCCGGACGAACACAGGTCAGGATGAGCAGTTCTTC
CDR3 protein: CSVVRTNTGQDEQFF
V gene: TRBV29-1
J gene: TRBJ2-1
D gene: .
clone size: few

CDR3 DNA: TGCGCCAGCACCCCAGACGGGGGAGATTCACCCCTCCACTTT
CDR3 protein: CASTPDGGDSPLHF
V gene: TRBV5-1
J gene: TRBJ1-6
D gene: .
clone size: .

CDR3 DNA: TGTGCCAGCAGCTCCAGGACTAGCTACGAGCAGTACTTC
CDR3 protein: CASSSRTSYEQYF
V gene: TRBV7-2
J gene: TRBJ2-7
D gene: TRBD2
clone size: .

CDR3 DNA: TGTGCCAGCAGTCTCCTGGCCCCGGAGAAAGGCTATGGCTACACCTTC
CDR3 protein: CASSLLAPEKGYGYTF
V gene: TRBV28
J gene: TRBJ1-2
D gene: .
clone size: .

CDR3 DNA: TGTGCCAGCAGCTCCTCGGACACCCGAGCCTACGAGCAGTACTTC
CDR3 protein: CASSSSDTRAYEQYF
V gene: TRBV7-2
J gene: TRBJ2-7
D gene: .
clone size: .

CDR3 DNA: TGTGCCAGCAGCTTACCGGCGGGGCCCCGTTGGGAGCAGTACTTC
CDR3 protein: CASSLPAGPRWEQYF
V gene: TRBV11-3
J gene: TRBJ2-7
D gene: .
clone size: .

CDR3 DNA: TGTGCCAGCAGCCCCGAGACAGTCGACTATGGCTACACCTTC
CDR3 protein: CASSPETVDYGYTF
V gene: TRBV2
J gene: TRBJ1-2
D gene: .
clone size: once

CDR3 DNA: TGTGCCAGCTCACCAAGGGACACCGGACTAGCGGGACCGTTGACCTACGAGCAGTACTTC
CDR3 protein: CASSPRDTGLAGPLTYEQYF
V gene: TRBV18
J gene: TRBJ2-7
D gene: TRBD2
clone size: .

CDR3 DNA: TGTGCTAGTGGTTTACCGCATCCCGGCGGGGGGCCAGATACGCAGTATTTT
CDR3 protein: CASGLPHPGGGPDTQYF
V gene: TRBV12-5
J gene: TRBJ2-3
D gene: TRBD2
clone size: .

CDR3 DNA: TGTGCCAGCAGTTTTGGAGCGGAAGAGACCCAGTACTTC
CDR3 protein: CASSFGAEETQYF
V gene: TRBV28
J gene: TRBJ2-5
D gene: .
clone size: .

CDR3 DNA: TGTGCCAGCAGCTGGGGGCGGTATCAAGAGACCCAGTACTTC
CDR3 protein: CASSWGRYQETQYF
V gene: TRBV5-4
J gene: TRBJ2-5
D gene: .
clone size: .

CDR3 DNA: TGTGCCAGCAGCGTTGGCGGGATCCCCTCCAATGAGCAGTTCTTC
CDR3 protein: CASSVGGIPSNEQFF
V gene: TRBV9
J gene: TRBJ2-1
D gene: .
clone size: .